This TCR beta chain was sequenced in a study of blood T cell repertoires in COVID-19. Across the whole study: COVID-19 samples from acute and convalescent phases originated in the United States, Italy and Spain.

Germline assignment: CDR1 LGHNT and CDR2 FRNRAP. V lost 4 bases and J 1 base, leaving 7 bases between the germline ends. This CDR3 is built from 14 residues. Data came from immunoSEQ multiplex PCR; TCRdb stores just in-frame clones and leaves some out. Of about 85,000 clones listed, approximately 79% are singletons. The material sequenced was peripheral blood. This TCR was sampled from a man aged 65 to 79 with acute or convalescent COVID-19. The chain employs TRBV12-5 and TRBJ2-2; D uncertain. CDR3 sequence: CASGSSGNTGELFF. The CDR3 DNA sequence: TGTGCTAGTGGTTCTTCAGGGAACACCGGGGAGCTGTTTTTT.